The following is a TCR beta chain sequence with its context. Methods used by the authors: Researchers report that nucleated cell counts were estimated from reference gene primer amplification. TCRdb's copy holds only in-frame clones and misses some; the assay was immunoSEQ multiplex PCR. The DNA was the basis for D and trimming; V, J and clone size are from that table. This sample carries approximately 94,000 clones, 84% of them seen once, and the ten largest clones take 20% to 30%. This sample stems from a study of blood T cell repertoires in COVID-19. Overall study: From the United States, Italy and Spain came samples of acute and convalescent COVID-19. T cells, B-cell-depleted T cells, or PBMCs supplied cDNA or gDNA.

The clonotype was recovered from a man aged 55 to 70 with acute or convalescent COVID-19. Material: peripheral blood.

CDR3 region: CASSPNAGGAGDTQYF. In DNA form, the CDR3 reads TGTGCCAGCAGCCCCAACGCCGGGGGGGCGGGAGATACGCAGTATTTT. The gene calls are TRBV4-2 and TRBJ2-3, with 8 bases aligning to TRBD2. This CDR3 has 16 residues. J was trimmed by 5 bases and V by 4 bases; bases with no gene match: 11. Germline CDR1 LGHNA, CDR2 YNFKEQ.